This record looks at one T cell receptor (beta chain) sequence and its context. The sample is drawn from a study of siplizumab effects on memory and regulatory T cells. Some clones are missing from TCRdb's copy, which holds only in-frame ones; the method was immunoSEQ multiplex PCR. The table records some 100,000 clones, 75% to 95% of them present only once. The sequence came from a human donor in good health. Some clones in this sample may be carry-over from other donors' samples. The sequenced material came from CD4+ T cells sorted from blood.

Here the CDR3 DNA reads TGCGCCAGCAGCCTCTCCTTGGGAAAGGGTGAAGAGACCCAGTACTTC. This sequence encodes CASSLSLGKGEETQYF. The rearrangement links TRBV5-1 to TRBJ2-5; D is unclear. This CDR3 is built from 16 residues. CDR1 is SGHRS and CDR2 is YFSETQ in the germline V gene. V gave up 4 bases and J gave up 3 bases, with 19 bases separating them.